This T cell receptor (beta chain) comes out of a study of T cells in localized non-small cell lung cancer. Concerning this clone: Antigen specificity is unknown.

TCRdb's table, derived via immunoSEQ multiplex PCR, lists solely in-frame clones and lacks some. Among about 52,000 clones, approximately 86% were seen once, and the ten largest hold about 16%. Findings and caveats of the study: The study found T cell clonality highest in uninvolved adjacent lung, above tumor. The study detected a median roughly 50 of the top 100 tumor clones in adjacent lung. Longer survival (overall) was linked to higher T cell density in blood. Sequencing involved a lone tumor region, leaving heterogeneity possible.

This CDR3 region has 17 residues. V shed 5 bases, J shed 5 bases, and the junction held 17 bases outside the gene matches. Germline-derived CDR1 and CDR2 are SEHNR and FQNEAQ (reference sequence). The specimen comprised PBMCs, sampled before any cancer treatment. The source is a female donor with stage II lung adenocarcinoma. The chain recombines TRBV7-9 with TRBJ2-7, with 8 bases matching TRBD1. The CDR3 region is CASSPYRTGRSVNEQYF. The DNA for the CDR3 is TGTGCCAGCAGCCCCTACCGGACAGGGCGTTCGGTCAACGAGCAGTACTTC.